These 28 T cell receptor beta chains originate from one sample sequenced in a study of tumor-infiltrating T cells and Merkel cell polyomavirus (dated by TCRdb to the late 2010s). The study in broad terms: In Merkel cell carcinoma patients, the study investigated CD8+ T cells specific for the Merkel cell polyomavirus KLL epitope.

Robust positive staining for Merkel cell polyomavirus Large T antigen was observed by immunohistochemistry in the tumors of all patients. Library preparation was by the immunoSEQ multiplex PCR assay. TCRdb's version of the immuneACCESS table is confined to in-frame rearrangements and falls short of the full clone set. An unresolved V gene accounts for under half of the shortfall where checked; the remainder is of unknown origin. The sample includes about 25,000 clones, with roughly 87% observed a single time. Roughly 2.6% of the sample goes to the ten largest clones. The sample taken for sequencing was lymph node tissue. These receptors were taken from a man aged 50-60 years with Merkel cell carcinoma.

The gene calls are TRBV7-3 and TRBJ2-5, with 8 bases matching TRBD2. Germline V lookup: CDR1 SGHTA, CDR2 FQGTGA. The CDR3 has 16 residues. V shed 4 bases and J 5 bases; nucleotides not matched to a gene: 12. This chain's CDR3 is CASSSNGLAGRETQYF. The CDR3 DNA is TGTGCCAGCAGCTCCAACGGGTTAGCGGGACGGGAGACCCAGTACTTC. The full variable domain, in which reference TRBV7-3 and TRBJ2-5 provide the parts outside the CDR3, is GAGVSQTPSNKVTEKGKYVELRCDPISGHTALYWYRQSLGQGPEFLIYFQGTGAADDSGLPNDRFFAVRPEGSVSTLKIQRTERGDSAVYLCASSSNGLAGRETQYFGPGTRLLVL.

This chain connects TRBV18 to TRBJ1-3, with D unresolved. Per germline, CDR1 KGHSH and CDR2 LQKENI. The V and J ends lost 6 bases and 8 bases respectively, with 11 bases between them. CDR3 length: 12 amino acids. As DNA, the CDR3 is TGTGCCAGCTCCCTACTTTCGGACACCATATATTTT. This translates into CASSLLSDTIYF.

The chain combines TRBV27 with TRBJ2-3, with D hard to call. V was pared by 2 bases and J by 2 bases, with 8 bases between. This CDR3 has 14 amino acids. Germline CDR1 and CDR2: MNHEY and SMNVEV (reference sequence). The CDR3 region is CASSLRSYTDTQYF. CDR3 bases: TGTGCCAGCAGTTTACGTTCCTACACAGATACGCAGTATTTT.

The chain uses TRBV28 and TRBJ2-3; D gene ambiguous. From germline, CDR1 is MDHEN and CDR2 SYDVKM. The CDR3 is 16 residues long. Trimming took off 2 bases at V and 0 bases at J, with 12 bases between the two ends. As DNA, the CDR3 is TGTGCCAGCAGTTTACGTGGGCCCTTGAGCACAGATACGCAGTATTTT. It is translated as CASSLRGPLSTDTQYF.

This clone was detected a few times. The gene calls are TRBV6-5 and TRBJ1-4; 8 nucleotides align to TRBD1. The trim removed 6 bases at V and 5 bases at J, leaving 8 bases unmatched. The CDR3 is 15 amino acids. The germline CDR1 and CDR2 sequences are MNHEY and SVGAGI. The CDR3 spells CASRSPGTGNEKLFF. In nucleotides, the CDR3 is TGTGCCAGCAGGTCCCCCGGGACAGGCAATGAAAAACTGTTTTTT.

The chain couples TRBV28 to TRBJ1-4; tentative D call: TRBD1 (5 bases). The ends were cut back, 2 bases at V and 1 base at J, with 14 bases in the middle. Per the germline V gene, CDR1 is MDHEN and CDR2 is SYDVKM. This CDR3 comprises 17 residues. CDR3 in amino acids: CASSLGQGVRTNEKLFF. DNA of the CDR3: TGTGCCAGCAGTTTAGGGCAGGGCGTGAGAACTAATGAAAAACTGTTTTTT.

Only one count was recorded for this clone. This chain connects TRBV9 to TRBJ1-1; possible D gene TRBD1, 5 bases. Germline values: CDR1 SGDLS, CDR2 YYNGEE. The CDR3 contains 16 residues. The V and J ends lost 4 bases and 0 bases respectively, with 16 bases between them. The DNA of the CDR3 is TGTGCCAGCAGCCACCGGGGGGACCTCATGAACACTGAAGCTTTCTTT. It encodes CASSHRGDLMNTEAFF.

The chain employs TRBV11-1 and TRBJ1-5; D not certain. The ends were cut back, 3 bases at V and 6 bases at J, with 9 bases in the middle. The CDR3 extends over 13 amino acids. Germline CDR1 reads SGHAT; CDR2 reads FQDESV (reference sequence). Written as DNA, the CDR3 is TGTGCCAGCAGCTTGGGCTTCTCTCAGCCCCAGCATTTT. Translating gives CASSLGFSQPQHF.

V is TRBV9 and J is TRBJ1-2, with 8 bases lining up with TRBD1. V gave up 4 bases and J gave up 2 bases; unmatched junction bases: 7. CDR1 and CDR2 from the germline V gene are SGDLS and YYNGEE. CDR3 length equals 15 residues. The CDR3 DNA is TGTGCCAGCAGCAATACCGGACAGGGCAACTATGGCTACACCTTC. The encoded protein is CASSNTGQGNYGYTF. The variable domain in full, completed from reference TRBV9 and TRBJ1-2, reads DSGVTQTPKHLITATGQRVTLRCSPRSGDLSVYWYQQSLDQGLQFLIQYYNGEERAKGNILERFSAQQFPDLHSELNLSSLELGDSALYFCASSNTGQGNYGYTFGSGTRLTVV.

In nucleotides, the CDR3 is TGCGCCAGCAGCTTGAAAGGGACAGGGGGGACACCGAACACCGGGGAGCTGTTTTTT. Amino acid sequence: CASSLKGTGGTPNTGELFF. The chain uses TRBV5-1 and TRBJ2-2; TRBD1 agrees at 11 bases. The junction had 8 bases not matched to a gene; V was cut back by 1 base and J by 0 bases. Germline V lookup: CDR1 SGHRS, CDR2 YFSETQ. There are 19 residues in the CDR3.

The chain is built from TRBV7-6 and TRBJ2-7, with 10 bases fitting TRBD1. The CDR3 runs to 16 residues. The germline V gene encodes CDR1 SGHVS and CDR2 FNYEAQ. V was pared by 5 bases and J by 0 bases, with 7 bases of the junction left unmatched. The CDR3 sequence: CASSPGGTGVSYEQYF. CDR3 coding DNA: TGTGCCAGCAGCCCCGGGGGGACAGGGGTCTCCTACGAGCAGTACTTC.

CDR3 nucleotides: TGTGCCATCAGTGACCCGGGAAAAGAGACCCAGTACTTC. It specifies CAISDPGKETQYF. J is TRBJ2-5 and V is TRBV10-3, with D perhaps matching TRBD2 (5 bases). Trimming took off 3 bases at V and 3 bases at J, with 8 bases between the two ends. CDR3 length: 13 residues. CDR1 is ENHRY, CDR2 SYGVKD, per germline.

The chain employs TRBV5-5 and TRBJ1-1; tentative D call: TRBD1 (5 bases). Germline lookup yields CDR1 SGHKS and CDR2 YYEKEE (reference sequence). Trimming stripped 3 bases from V and 0 bases from J, with 15 bases between. This CDR3 has 16 amino acids. The CDR3 here is CASSSVGGSMNTEAFF. CDR3 coding DNA: TGTGCCAGCAGCTCGGTCGGGGGTAGTATGAACACTGAAGCTTTCTTT.

The chain uses TRBV11-2 and TRBJ1-1; perhaps TRBD1 as D (6 bases). V gave up 5 bases and J gave up 2 bases, with 18 bases separating them. The CDR3 is 16 amino acids. CDR1 and CDR2 from the germline V gene are SGHAT and FQNNGV. Here the CDR3 reads CASSRGGGQKNTEAFF. CDR3 bases: TGTGCCAGCAGCAGAGGTGGAGGACAGAAAAACACTGAAGCTTTCTTT.

This sequence joins TRBV30 and TRBJ1-2, with D perhaps TRBD1 (5 bases). V shed 3 bases and J shed 8 bases, with 19 bases lying between them. The germline gives CDR1 GTSNPN, CDR2 SVGIG (reference sequence). The CDR3 is 14 residues long. The chain's CDR3 is CAWRGAAPSWGYTF. The CDR3, as DNA: TGTGCCTGGAGAGGGGCGGCCCCTTCCTGGGGCTACACCTTC.

This chain links TRBV27 with TRBJ1-2; TRBD1 is a possible D gene (6 bases). V was pared by 0 bases and J by 4 bases, with 6 bases between. This CDR3 comprises 13 residues. Germline V gene lookup returns CDR1 MNHEY and CDR2 SMNVEV (reference sequence). CDR3 nucleotides: TGTGCCAGCAGTTTATCGGGGGCCTATGGCTACACCTTC. Amino acid sequence: CASSLSGAYGYTF.

This clone was seen only once. V gene TRBV7-8 combines with J gene TRBJ1-1; a possible D gene is TRBD1 (5 bases). Germline V gives CDR1 SGHVS, CDR2 FQNEAQ. The CDR3 contains 12 residues. The V gene lost 1 base and the J gene lost 11 bases, with 11 bases spanning the gap. CDR3 DNA: TGTGCCAGCAGCTTAGGCGGGACTGGGGCTTTCTTT. Translating gives CASSLGGTGAFF.

The V gene is TRBV9, the J gene TRBJ2-7; TRBD2 matches 9 bases. There are 15 residues in the CDR3. The V segment lost 3 bases and the J segment 5 bases; nucleotides outside the gene matches: 9. The germline V gene encodes CDR1 SGDLS and CDR2 YYNGEE. CDR3 loop: CASSALGLAIDEQYF. DNA for the CDR3: TGTGCCAGCAGCGCGCTGGGACTAGCAATCGACGAGCAGTACTTC.

As to this clone: Other DNA sequences within the sample encode an identical CDR3. V is TRBV6-5 and J is TRBJ1-1; weak D call: TRBD1 (5 bases). Trimming removed 0 bases at V and 4 bases at J, with 6 bases between. Germline assignment: CDR1 MNHEY and CDR2 SVGAGI. The CDR3 loop spans 13 amino acids. CDR3 DNA sequence: TGTGCCAGCAGTTACTCCGGGGGCACTGAAGCTTTCTTT. It codes for CASSYSGGTEAFF.

The chain employs TRBV2 and TRBJ2-7; D is uncertain. CDR1 is SNHLY, CDR2 FYNNEI, per germline. CDR3 length: 14 amino acids. The V and J ends lost 4 bases and 3 bases respectively, with 13 bases between them. In nucleotides, the CDR3 is TGTGCCAGCAGTGGTCGGTCGGTCGTCTACGAGCAGTACTTC. It encodes CASSGRSVVYEQYF.

The rearrangement uses TRBV7-9 and TRBJ1-1; the D is unclear. Deletions cut 3 bases from V and 5 bases from J, with 13 bases between. CDR1 is SEHNR, CDR2 FQNEAQ, per germline (reference sequence). The CDR3 spans 14 residues. The CDR3 loop reads CASSFRGGDTEAFF. As DNA, the CDR3 is TGTGCCAGCAGCTTTCGGGGTGGGGATACTGAAGCTTTCTTT.

This clone was detected only a few times. V is TRBV30 and J is TRBJ1-5; 7 nucleotides line up with TRBD1. Germline trimming cut 3 bases from V and 2 bases from J; bases unmatched to any gene: 7. CDR3 size: 15 residues. Per the germline V gene, CDR1 is GTSNPN and CDR2 is SVGIG (reference sequence). The DNA of the CDR3 is TGTGCCTGGAGGACTCCAACAGGGGGCAATCAGCCCCAGCATTTT. Its translation is CAWRTPTGGNQPQHF.

This sequence joins TRBV10-3 and TRBJ1-4, with a possible D match to TRBD1 (6 bases). Germline V lookup: CDR1 ENHRY, CDR2 SYGVKD. The germline V and J ends were trimmed by 10 bases and 4 bases, with 13 bases remaining between them. This CDR3 spans 13 amino acids. CDR3 bases: TGTGCCACGACAGGACAGCTTAATGAAAAACTGTTTTTT. Its translation: CATTGQLNEKLFF.

This chain joins TRBV7-2 and TRBJ2-7, with 7 bases fitting TRBD1. After removal of 5 bases from V and 3 bases from J, the junction contained 7 bases not matched to a gene. CDR3 length: 14 amino acids. Per the germline V gene, CDR1 is SGHTA and CDR2 is FQGNSA. The CDR3 bases are TGTGCCAGCAGCGTGCAGGGGGACGGCTACGAGCAGTACTTC. Its translation is CASSVQGDGYEQYF.

J is TRBJ2-3 and V is TRBV7-3, with 9 bases identical to TRBD1. Germline V gives CDR1 SGHTA, CDR2 FQGTGA. CDR3 size: 15 residues. V trimming: 5 bases; J trimming: 5 bases; junction bases outside the gene matches: 8. The CDR3 loop is CASSTRTGVGDTQYF. In nucleotides, the CDR3 is TGTGCCAGCAGCACCCGGACAGGGGTGGGAGATACGCAGTATTTT.

In regard to this clone: At the DNA level, this CDR3 is encoded by other sequences in the same sample as well. The chain links TRBV5-1 to TRBJ2-2; D perhaps matches TRBD1 (6 bases). The CDR3 totals 15 residues. V was trimmed by 0 bases and J by 2 bases, leaving 8 bases between them. Germline V lookup: CDR1 SGHRS, CDR2 YFSETQ. CDR3 sequence reads: CASSLGDTNTGELFF. CDR3 DNA: TGCGCCAGCAGCTTGGGGGACACCAACACCGGGGAGCTGTTTTTT.

The V gene is TRBV28, the J gene TRBJ1-5; D ambiguous. Per the germline V gene, CDR1 is MDHEN and CDR2 is SYDVKM. The CDR3 is 13 residues long. The germline V and J ends were trimmed by 7 bases and 2 bases, with 9 bases remaining between them. In nucleotides, the CDR3 is TGTGCCAGCACCTCCCGGGGCAATCAGCCCCAGCATTTT. It specifies CASTSRGNQPQHF.

This clone came up once. This chain joins TRBV5-4 and TRBJ2-2; D is perhaps TRBD1 (6 bases). Germline CDR1 is SGHNT and CDR2 is YYREEE (reference sequence). Trimming took off 10 bases at V and 6 bases at J, with 10 bases between the two ends. CDR3 length: 11 residues. In DNA form, the CDR3 reads TGTGCCGGGACACGGGCCGGGGAGCTGTTTTTT. Encoded protein: CAGTRAGELFF.